Listed below are T cell receptor beta chains from one sample, sequenced in a study of control samples from healthy donors and cancer patients. Here immunoSEQ multiplex PCR was the method, and the copy in TCRdb shows in-frame clones only, minus some. Among over 65,000 clones listed, about 89% were seen once. Sequenced input: PBMCs. These receptors all stem from a woman aged 50 to 60 with colorectal cancer. Both conserved end residues are part of each CDR3. Each record gives: V gene, D gene, clone size, J gene, CDR3 protein, CDR3 DNA. D genes are given only for firm matches. Clone size is stated in some rows and not others, as once, few, many or a class when expanded.

TRBV7-2	-	-	TRBJ2-5	CASSLGGLQETQYF	TGTGCCAGCAGCTTGGGCGGGCTTCAAGAGACCCAGTACTTC
TRBV5-5	-	-	TRBJ1-2	CASSSQPVNYGYTF	TGTGCCAGCAGCTCCCAGCCGGTTAACTATGGCTACACCTTC
TRBV28	TRBD1	-	TRBJ2-2	CASSTQGARTGELFF	TGTGCCAGCTCTACACAGGGGGCAAGGACCGGGGAGCTGTTTTTT
TRBV6-5	-	-	TRBJ1-1	CASSYSWRDLNTEAFF	TGTGCCAGCAGTTACTCGTGGAGGGATTTAAACACTGAAGCTTTCTTT
TRBV10-3	-	-	TRBJ1-2	CATRSVYGYTF	TGTGCCACCAGATCGGTTTATGGCTACACCTTC
TRBV27	TRBD1	-	TRBJ1-4	CASSRQGVGKLFF	TGTGCCAGCAGTCGACAGGGGGTGGGAAAACTGTTTTTT
TRBV5-6	-	-	TRBJ1-6	CASSLSTVVSPLHF	TGTGCCAGCAGCTTATCAACGGTGGTCTCACCCCTCCACTTT
TRBV5-6	-	-	TRBJ1-5	CASSSTVGNQPQHF	TGTGCCAGCAGCTCGACAGTTGGCAATCAGCCCCAGCATTTT
TRBV7-2	-	-	TRBJ2-1	CASSSPRTVEQFF	TGTGCCAGCAGCTCACCCCGGACAGTCGAGCAGTTCTTC
TRBV30	TRBD1	-	TRBJ1-1	CAYTRRDRGRRTEAFF	TGTGCCTATACACGCCGGGACAGGGGGCGCCGAACTGAAGCTTTCTTT
TRBV5-6	-	-	TRBJ2-5	CASRGLSGSQETQYF	TGTGCCAGCAGGGGGCTGTCCGGCTCACAAGAGACCCAGTACTTC
TRBV6-5	-	-	TRBJ1-1	CASSYQGGDTEAFF	TGTGCCAGCAGTTACCAAGGGGGGGACACTGAAGCTTTCTTT
TRBV19	TRBD2	-	TRBJ2-1	CASSRGLAGGSLGSNEQFF	TGTGCCAGTAGTCGTGGACTAGCGGGGGGCTCCTTAGGCTCCAATGAGCAGTTCTTC
TRBV5-1	TRBD1	few	TRBJ1-2	CASSLEDRANYGYTF	TGCGCCAGCAGCTTGGAGGACAGGGCTAACTATGGCTACACCTTC
TRBV6-5	-	-	TRBJ1-6	CASSYSSRAFGSPLHF	TGTGCCAGCAGTTACTCGTCCAGGGCTTTTGGGTCACCCCTCCACTTT
TRBV14	TRBD1	-	TRBJ2-2	CASSPWDRAITGELFF	TGTGCCAGCAGCCCGTGGGACAGGGCGATCACCGGGGAGCTGTTTTTT
TRBV23-1	TRBD1	-	TRBJ2-3	CASSKTGGDTDTQYF	TGCGCCAGCAGTAAAACAGGGGGTGACACAGATACGCAGTATTTT
TRBV24-1	TRBD1	-	TRBJ2-1	CATSDSGTGGYNEQFF	TGTGCCACCAGTGATTCCGGGACAGGGGGATACAATGAGCAGTTCTTC
TRBV6-5	-	-	TRBJ2-1	CASSSTQNEQFF	TGTGCCAGCAGCTCAACGCAGAATGAGCAGTTCTTC
TRBV7-2	-	-	TRBJ1-2	CASSFVINYGYTF	TGTGCCAGCAGCTTCGTGATTAACTATGGCTACACCTTC
TRBV12-5	-	-	TRBJ1-1	CASGFLTGLKEMNTEAFF	TGTGCTAGTGGTTTTTTGACAGGTTTAAAGGAGATGAACACTGAAGCTTTCTTT
TRBV6-6	-	-	TRBJ1-5	CASSYAGSNQPQHF	TGTGCCAGCAGTTACGCGGGGAGCAATCAGCCCCAGCATTTT
TRBV6-5	-	-	TRBJ1-1	CASSYLSSRDTEAFF	TGTGCCAGCAGTTACTTGTCTTCGAGGGACACTGAAGCTTTCTTT
TRBV10-2	-	-	TRBJ1-2	CASSPDINYGYTF	TGCGCCAGCAGCCCCGACATTAACTATGGCTACACCTTC
TRBV18	TRBD2	once	TRBJ2-3	CASSPGLAGADTQYF	TGTGCCAGCTCACCAGGGCTAGCGGGCGCGGATACGCAGTATTTT
TRBV24-1	-	-	TRBJ2-3	CATSPGRGVGTDTQYF	TGTGCCACCAGCCCGGGCAGGGGAGTAGGCACAGATACGCAGTATTTT
TRBV6-5	TRBD1	-	TRBJ1-5	CASSPGQGTNQPQHF	TGTGCCAGCAGCCCGGGACAGGGAACCAATCAGCCCCAGCATTTT
TRBV19	TRBD1	once	TRBJ1-6	CASSTDRGSPLHF	TGTGCCAGTAGTACGGACAGGGGTTCACCCCTCCACTTT
TRBV6-2/TRBV6-3	TRBD1	-	TRBJ1-2	CASSYGRQGAHGYTF	TGTGCCAGCAGTTACGGGAGACAGGGGGCGCATGGCTACACCTTC
TRBV18	-	-	TRBJ2-3	CASSPGSHDTQYF	TGTGCCAGCTCACCGGGGTCTCACGATACGCAGTATTTT
TRBV19	TRBD2	-	TRBJ2-5	CASSRTSGGSRETQYF	TGTGCCAGTAGTAGGACTAGCGGGGGGTCGCGGGAGACCCAGTACTTC
TRBV4-3	-	-	TRBJ1-1	CASSQDSKGGGTEAFF	TGCGCCAGCAGCCAAGATAGTAAGGGGGGAGGTACTGAAGCTTTCTTT
TRBV9	-	-	TRBJ2-2	CASSVGDHHVATGELFF	TGTGCCAGCAGCGTGGGGGACCACCACGTGGCTACCGGGGAGCTGTTTTTT
TRBV16	-	-	TRBJ1-6	CASSQRVGAGNSPLHF	TGTGCCAGCAGCCAAAGGGTGGGGGCAGGTAATTCACCCCTCCACTTT
TRBV7-2	-	-	TRBJ2-3	CASSSKGTDTQYF	TGTGCCAGCAGCTCCAAGGGCACAGATACGCAGTATTTT
TRBV7-9	TRBD1	-	TRBJ1-2	CASSLDSGTGGYTF	TGTGCCAGCAGCTTAGATTCCGGGACAGGGGGCTACACCTTC
TRBV6-6	-	few	TRBJ2-5	CASSGRDQETQYF	TGTGCCAGCAGTGGAAGGGACCAAGAGACCCAGTACTTC
TRBV25-1	-	-	TRBJ2-5	CASSRTVQGETQYF	TGTGCCAGCTCTCGGACCGTCCAGGGGGAGACCCAGTACTTC
TRBV6-6	-	few	TRBJ1-4	CASRTELLTNEKLFF	TGTGCCAGCCGGACCGAACTCCTAACTAATGAAAAACTGTTTTTT
TRBV10-2	TRBD1	-	TRBJ1-2	CASSDPRDSGHYGYTF	TGCGCCAGCAGTGACCCACGGGACAGCGGGCACTATGGCTACACCTTC
TRBV4-2	-	-	TRBJ1-1	CASSQRTSGEGEAFF	TGTGCCAGCAGCCAACGAACTTCGGGGGAAGGTGAAGCTTTCTTT